The clone carrying this TCR beta chain was detected once. Antigen unknown. The source of the sample is a study of T cell responses to AZD1222 COVID-19 vaccine. The CDR3 is 16 amino acids. Germline V lookup: CDR1 MGHRA, CDR2 YSYEKL. J lost 6 bases, V lost 1 base, and 7 bases had no gene match. Profiled with immunoSEQ multiplex PCR; TCRdb holds only in-frame clones, not every one. The sample shows around 94,000 clones, less than 90% of them seen only once. Study outcomes and limitations: An increase in Spike-specific TCR breadth and depth was observed after two AZD1222 doses. The span of vaccine-associated CD4 TCRs extended across spike, with dominance at 160-218 and 743-854.

This clonotype was obtained from an adult in good health. Here the sequenced sample was peripheral blood, taken on day 0 of AZD1222 vaccination. The chain combines TRBV4-1 with TRBJ1-5, with 9 nucleotides matching TRBD1. This CDR3 reads CASSQVGYRGPQPQHF. CDR3 DNA sequence: TGCGCCAGCAGCCAAGTGGGTTACAGGGGGCCTCAGCCCCAGCATTTT.